Below are 21 T cell receptor beta chains sequenced from a single sample in a study of T cells in Graves' hyperthyroidism and ophthalmopathy. RNA transcripts served as the template for amplifying TCR beta CDR3 regions. First-round RT-PCR targeting the TCR CDR3 was performed with the HTBI primer set. MiXCR was run by TCRdb on the multiplex PCR reads, yielding one entry per CDR3 protein. Of fewer than 450,000 distinct CDR3 sequences in the sample, roughly a sixth were seen once. The sample taken for sequencing was blood. The receptors were sampled from a woman aged 30 to 39 with Graves' hyperthyroidism that later progressed to Graves' ophthalmopathy.

This clonotype was detected ten times or more. The rearrangement links TRBV3-1 to TRBJ1-4; D gene unclear. The CDR3 totals 16 residues. V lost 4 bases, J lost 5 bases, and 17 bases lay in between. Per the germline V gene, CDR1 is LGHDT and CDR2 is YNNKEL (reference sequence). The CDR3 protein is CASSPRQLARNEKLFF. For the CDR3, the DNA is TGTGCCAGCAGCCCTCGACAATTGGCTCGCAATGAAAAACTGTTTTTT.

The chain recombines TRBV19 with TRBJ2-3, with no clear D. The CDR3 spans 13 residues. Trimming took off 2 bases at V and 5 bases at J, with 8 bases between the two ends. The germline gives CDR1 LNHDA, CDR2 SQIVND (reference sequence). CDR3 nucleotide sequence: TGTGCCAGTAGTATACAGGTCGGAGATACGCAGTATTTT. This encodes CASSIQVGDTQYF.

This clonotype was seen many times. The CDR3 region is CAVERVSSYEQYF. The CDR3 DNA sequence: TGTGCCGTGGAGAGGGTATCAAGCTACGAGCAGTACTTC. The chain has TRBV6-1 and TRBJ2-7; D is perhaps TRBD2 (5 bases). The V end was cut by 11 bases, the J end by 3 bases, with 17 bases between. Germline V lookup: CDR1 MNHNS, CDR2 SASEGT. This CDR3 is built from 13 residues.

The chain's CDR3 is CASSPMGQTYEQYF. The CDR3, as DNA: TGTGCCAGCTCACCTATGGGACAGACCTACGAGCAGTACTTC. The chain couples TRBV18 to TRBJ2-7; 7 bases agree with TRBD1. The junction had 4 bases not matched to a gene; V was cut back by 3 bases and J by 2 bases. The germline V gene encodes CDR1 KGHSH and CDR2 LQKENI. The CDR3 length is 14 residues.

This clonotype was seen ten or more times. The chain links TRBV9 to TRBJ2-7; possibly TRBD2 for D (7 bases). The CDR3 spans 15 residues. Germline V lookup: CDR1 SGDLS, CDR2 YYNGEE. V lost 3 bases and J 3 bases, leaving 16 bases between the germline ends. CDR3 coding DNA: TGTGCCAGCAGCGAGGGGGGGGGTCCTGGCTACGAGCAGTACTTC. Translation: CASSEGGGPGYEQYF.

Ten or more counts support this clonotype. The chain is built from TRBV29-1 and TRBJ2-2, with 9 bases matching TRBD1. CDR1 is SQVTM and CDR2 is ANQGSEA in the germline V gene. The CDR3 contains 16 residues. V was pared by 1 base and J by 2 bases, with 5 bases of the junction left unmatched. Here the CDR3 reads CSVEGTGEGNTGELFF. The CDR3 DNA is TGCAGCGTTGAAGGGACAGGGGAAGGAAACACCGGGGAGCTGTTTTTT.

This clonotype showed up just a few times. The chain joins TRBV4-1 to TRBJ1-1; a weak D match, TRBD1 (5 bases). Germline CDR1 reads MGHRA; CDR2 reads YSYEKL. The CDR3 is made up of 15 amino acids. V gave up 5 bases and J gave up 5 bases, with 18 bases separating them. CDR3 in DNA: TGCGCCAGCAGCTCCCCGCCCGCAGGGAGAACTGAAGCTTTCTTT. As protein: CASSSPPAGRTEAFF.

The rearrangement links TRBV7-9 to TRBJ2-7; weak D call: TRBD2 (5 bases). V lost 5 bases and J 6 bases, leaving 23 bases between the germline ends. The V gene's germline CDR1 is SEHNR and CDR2 FQNEAQ (reference sequence). The CDR3 runs 16 residues. The CDR3 coding sequence is TGTGCCAGCAGCCCCCTCGGACTCCCCATTGCAAGCGAGCAGTACTTC. Translating gives CASSPLGLPIASEQYF.

This chain joins TRBV5-8 and TRBJ1-2, with 9 bases matching TRBD1. This CDR3 contains 17 residues. CDR1 is SGHTS and CDR2 is YDEGEE in the germline V gene. With 0 bases clipped from V and 7 bases from J, the junction kept 13 bases outside the gene matches. In DNA, the CDR3 is TGTGCCAGCAGCTTGGCCACCGGGACAGGGAGGTCGCTTGGCTACACCTTC. As protein: CASSLATGTGRSLGYTF.

This clonotype was observed at least ten times. The J gene is TRBJ2-5, the V gene TRBV5-8, with a possible D match to TRBD2 (5 bases). This CDR3 comprises 15 residues. Germline lookup yields CDR1 SGHTS and CDR2 YDEGEE. V was clipped by 4 bases and J by 1 base, with 14 bases between them. The CDR3 region is CASSLEAAFQETQYF. In DNA, the CDR3 is TGTGCCAGCAGCCTGGAGGCAGCCTTCCAAGAGACCCAGTACTTC. The variable domain in full, with the rest retrieved from reference TRBV5-8 and TRBJ2-5, is EAGVTQSPTHLIKTRGQQATLRCSPISGHTSVYWYQQALGLGLQFLLWYDEGEERNRGNFPPRFSGRQFPNYSSELNVNALELEDSALYLCASSLEAAFQETQYFGPGTRLLVL.

The chain uses TRBV19 and TRBJ2-1, with D perhaps TRBD2 (7 bases). The CDR3 consists of 16 residues. Germline values: CDR1 LNHDA, CDR2 SQIVND (reference sequence). V gave up 6 bases and J gave up 3 bases, with 18 bases separating them. CDR3 residues: CASSNRGRDIYNEQFF. CDR3 coding DNA: TGTGCCAGTAGCAATAGGGGGAGGGATATCTACAATGAGCAGTTCTTC.

This clonotype turned up a few times. The rearrangement links TRBV7-9 to TRBJ2-7; TRBD1 might be the D (6 bases). The CDR3 is 15 amino acids. CDR1 is SEHNR and CDR2 is FQNEAQ in the germline V gene (reference sequence). V was clipped by 4 bases and J by 2 bases, with 15 bases between them. CDR3 nucleotides: TGTGCCAGCAGCTCTTCTAACACAGGGACCTACGAGCAGTACTTC. Protein sequence: CASSSSNTGTYEQYF.

This clonotype was counted ten times or more. The V gene is TRBV10-3, the J gene TRBJ1-1; D possibly corresponds to TRBD1 (6 bases). With 4 bases removed from V and 2 bases from J, the gap between germline ends came to 11 bases. The CDR3 totals 14 residues. Germline loops: CDR1 ENHRY, CDR2 SYGVKD. This CDR3 is CAISGPGANTEAFF. The CDR3 nucleotides are TGTGCCATCAGTGGGCCAGGGGCAAACACTGAAGCTTTCTTT.

This clonotype was seen ten or more times. This chain joins TRBV5-1 and TRBJ1-1; 9 bases line up with TRBD1. This CDR3 contains 14 residues. The V and J ends lost 3 bases and 5 bases, in that order; junction bases with no gene match: 5. Germline values: CDR1 SGHRS, CDR2 YFSETQ. CDR3 coding DNA: TGCGCCAGCAGCTCAGGACAGGGGACTACTGAAGCTTTCTTT. It is translated as CASSSGQGTTEAFF.

V gene TRBV24-1 combines with J gene TRBJ2-5; D perhaps matches TRBD2 (6 bases). The CDR3 runs 15 residues. Trimming left V 1 base short and J 2 bases short, with 10 bases between. CDR1 is KGHDR, CDR2 SFDVKD, per germline. In DNA, the CDR3 is TGTGCCACCAGTGATTTATCGGGGGATCAAGAGACCCAGTACTTC. Its translation: CATSDLSGDQETQYF.

The rearrangement links TRBV28 to TRBJ2-5; 8 bases align to TRBD1. Germline V gene lookup returns CDR1 MDHEN and CDR2 SYDVKM. The length of the CDR3 is 15 residues. V shed 5 bases and J 2 bases; nucleotides not matched to a gene: 7. In nucleotides, the CDR3 is TGTGCCAGCAGTACCCGGAGGGACAGGCAAGAGACCCAGTACTTC. Translated: CASSTRRDRQETQYF.

This clonotype was observed at least ten times. The chain is built from TRBV28 and TRBJ1-1; D is perhaps TRBD1 (5 bases). Germline CDR1 and CDR2: MDHEN and SYDVKM. The CDR3 loop spans 15 amino acids. V lost 6 bases and J lost 4, with 18 bases in between. This chain's CDR3 is CASSPPGLQITEAFF. Here the CDR3 DNA reads TGTGCCAGCAGCCCGCCGGGACTGCAAATCACTGAAGCTTTCTTT. Combining the CDR3 with reference TRBV28 and TRBJ1-1 gives the whole variable domain DVKVTQSSRYLVKRTGEKVFLECVQDMDHENMFWYRQDPGLGLRLIYFSYDVKMKEKGDIPEGYSVSREKKERFSLILESASTNQTSMYLCASSPPGLQITEAFFGQGTRLTVV.

This rearrangement joins TRBV28 to TRBJ1-6; D possibly corresponds to TRBD1 (6 bases). The germline V gene has CDR1 MDHEN and CDR2 SYDVKM. The CDR3 has 15 amino acids. Trimming removed 8 bases from V and 6 bases from J, with 17 bases in between. In nucleotides, the CDR3 is TGTGCCAGCCTCGCAATGACAGGCCCTAATTCACCCCTCCACTTT. Translation: CASLAMTGPNSPLHF.

This clonotype was recorded at least ten times. This rearrangement joins TRBV10-2 to TRBJ1-3; 7 bases agree with TRBD1. The V and J ends lost 9 bases and 8 bases, in that order; junction bases with no gene match: 7. The CDR3 length is 12 residues. Germline V gene data show CDR1 as WSHSY and CDR2 as SAAADI. The CDR3 DNA reads as TGCGCCAGTCAACAGGGGTGGGACACCATATATTTT. As protein: CASQQGWDTIYF.

The sample holds many counts of this clonotype. The chain links TRBV27 to TRBJ1-5; D is unclear. The germline gives CDR1 MNHEY, CDR2 SMNVEV (reference sequence). V was pared by 5 bases and J by 2 bases, with 10 bases between. This CDR3 comprises 14 residues. The CDR3 nucleotides read TGTGCCAGCAGTCACGGCCTTGGCAATCAGCCCCAGCATTTT. It specifies CASSHGLGNQPQHF.

This clonotype was recorded a few times. The chain employs TRBV6-6 and TRBJ2-1; D unclear. V was pared by 1 base and J by 0 bases, with 4 bases between. Germline V gene lookup returns CDR1 MNHNY and CDR2 SVGAGI (reference sequence). The CDR3 covers 14 residues. This CDR3 is CASSYWDSYNEQFF. The CDR3 coding sequence is TGTGCCAGCAGTTACTGGGACTCCTACAATGAGCAGTTCTTC.